The clone carrying this T cell receptor (beta chain) was observed at least ten times. Its antigen is unknown. The data were obtained in a study of identical twins. Findings of the study overall: One should note that invariant MAIT and iNKT cells could partly confound zero-insertion analyses. Cord blood beta clonotypes that were abundant carried fewer insertions, and memory repertoires showed no such trend.

Healthy Caucasians supplied all donations. With template switching, a universal primer site was added, and the cDNA carried unique molecular identifiers. TCRdb ran MiXCR on the 5' RACE reads and lists one entry per CDR3 protein. The table shows about 280,000 distinct CDR3 sequences, with about 8.9% occurring only once. The sample also formed part of further work on yellow fever vaccine responses in identical twins.

Sequencing was performed on memory (CD45RO+) T cells sorted from blood. This TCR derives from a young woman in good health.

The CDR3, as DNA: TGCGCCAGCAGCGTGCGGGACGCTATATACAGCATTCAAGGCAATGAGCAGTTCTTC. It translates to CASSVRDAIYSIQGNEQFF. The chain carries TRBV5-1 and TRBJ2-1, with a possible D match to TRBD2 (6 bases). With 4 bases removed from V and 6 bases from J, the gap between germline ends came to 29 bases. This CDR3 contains 19 residues. Germline V lookup: CDR1 SGHRS, CDR2 YFSETQ.